This T cell receptor (beta chain) emerged from a study of control samples from healthy donors and cancer patients. The CDR3 extends over 15 amino acids. Trimming stripped 5 bases from V and 3 bases from J, with 13 bases between. From germline, CDR1 is SGHTA and CDR2 FQGNSA. Assay: immunoSEQ multiplex PCR; the TCRdb copy retains only in-frame clones and omits some. The table lists approximately 160,000 clones, roughly 95% of them singletons, with roughly 4.3% in the top ten. This TCR derives from a woman aged 55-70 years in good health. The sequenced sample was blood. The chain carries TRBV7-2 and TRBJ1-4; the D gene is possibly TRBD1 (5 bases). The CDR3 is CASSTGPSANEKLFF. CDR3 nucleotides: TGTGCCAGCAGCACGGGGCCGTCGGCTAATGAAAAACTGTTTTTT.